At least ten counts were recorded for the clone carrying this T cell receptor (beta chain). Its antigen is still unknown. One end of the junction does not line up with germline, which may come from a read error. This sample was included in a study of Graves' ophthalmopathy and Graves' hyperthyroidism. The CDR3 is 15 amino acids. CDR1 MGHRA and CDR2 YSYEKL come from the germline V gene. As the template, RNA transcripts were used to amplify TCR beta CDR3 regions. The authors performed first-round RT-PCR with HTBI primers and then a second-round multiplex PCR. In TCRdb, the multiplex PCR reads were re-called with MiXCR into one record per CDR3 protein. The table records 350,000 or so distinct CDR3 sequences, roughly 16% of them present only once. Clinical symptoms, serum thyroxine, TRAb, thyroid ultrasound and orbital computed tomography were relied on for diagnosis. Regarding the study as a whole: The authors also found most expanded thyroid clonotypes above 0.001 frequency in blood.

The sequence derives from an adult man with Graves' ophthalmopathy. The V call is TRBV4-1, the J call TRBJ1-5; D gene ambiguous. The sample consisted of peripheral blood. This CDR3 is CASTQESGPRQPQHF. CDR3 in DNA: TGCGCCAGCACCCAAGAATCGGGTCCACGTCAGCCCCAGCATTTT.